This T cell receptor beta chain derives from a study of identical twins. Points on this clonotype: Its matching antigen is unknown.

TCRdb itself ran the 5' RACE reads through MiXCR, one entry per CDR3 protein. The sample lists about 530,000 distinct CDR3 sequences; approximately 16% were seen once. General study results and limits: Out-of-frame alpha sequences common to twins exhibited an excess of low generation probability. Memory repertoires showed no such pattern, whereas abundant cord blood beta clonotypes carried fewer insertions.

The CDR3 is made up of 15 amino acids. V lost 1 base and J lost 4, with 11 bases in between. Germline assignment: CDR1 DFQATT and CDR2 SNEGSKA (reference sequence). The data were also submitted as part of a second study, on yellow fever vaccine responses in identical twins.

The source material was CD4+ T cells sorted from blood. The genes are TRBV20-1 and TRBJ1-6, with D perhaps matching TRBD1 (5 bases). The sequence derives from a woman aged 18-29 years in good health. Here the CDR3 reads CSARGGDLYNSPLHF. The CDR3 DNA sequence: TGCAGTGCTAGAGGGGGGGACCTGTATAATTCACCCCTCCACTTT.